Presented here are 24 T cell receptor beta chains from one specimen sequenced in a study of shared clonotypes between healthy human individuals. Profiled with immunoSEQ multiplex PCR; TCRdb holds only in-frame clones, not every one. The repertoire includes about 2.4 million clones, about 92% of them detected once, and about 0.13% sits in the top ten. The material sequenced was naive CD4+ T cells sorted from blood. The subset here: CD45RA+ positively selected. The receptors originated from a man younger than 35 in good health.

The V gene is TRBV10-3, the J gene TRBJ2-7, with D possibly called TRBD1 or TRBD2 (6 bases each). V was pared by 2 bases and J by 2 bases, with 10 bases between. Looked up from germline, CDR1 is ENHRY and CDR2 is SYGVKD. The CDR3 spans 14 residues. Here the CDR3 DNA reads TGTGCCATCAGTGAGAGGGGGGCCCCCTACGAGCAGTACTTC. Its translation is CAISERGAPYEQYF.

This clone was recorded once. This chain uses TRBV7-3 with TRBJ1-2, with 10 bases that match TRBD1. The CDR3 spans 16 residues. The V gene's germline CDR1 is SGHTA and CDR2 FQGTGA. V trimming: 2 bases; J trimming: 7 bases; junction bases outside the gene matches: 10. CDR3 amino acids: CASSLQMTGGVSGYTF. Written as DNA, the CDR3 is TGTGCCAGCAGCTTACAAATGACAGGGGGCGTAAGTGGCTACACCTTC.

The chain employs TRBV10-2 and TRBJ2-7; the match to TRBD1 covers 8 bases. This CDR3 is built from 12 residues. V lost 9 bases and J lost 5; bases outside the gene matches: 6. CDR1 is WSHSY and CDR2 is SAAADI in the germline V gene. The CDR3 DNA sequence: TGCGCCAGTTTACAGGGGGGCCACGAGCAGTACTTC. Protein: CASLQGGHEQYF.

The chain couples TRBV5-1 to TRBJ1-1; D gene unclear. Deletions cut 5 bases from V and 1 base from J, with 12 bases between. Per the germline V gene, CDR1 is SGHRS and CDR2 is YFSETQ. This CDR3 has 14 residues. CDR3 DNA: TGCGCCAGCAGAGATACAGTTAAGAACACTGAAGCTTTCTTT. Translation gives CASRDTVKNTEAFF.

V is TRBV4-1 and J is TRBJ2-7; tentatively, D is TRBD2 (6 bases). The CDR3 extends over 19 amino acids. Trimming cost V 0 bases and J 5 bases, with 26 bases left between them. The germline V gene has CDR1 MGHRA and CDR2 YSYEKL. CDR3: CASSQESPGDGGPRHEQYF. The CDR3 region has the DNA TGCGCCAGCAGCCAAGAGTCCCCGGGAGACGGCGGGCCTCGCCACGAGCAGTACTTC.

This chain uses TRBV19 with TRBJ2-7; no reliable D call. V lost 4 bases to trimming and J lost 8 bases, with 9 bases between them. Germline lookup yields CDR1 LNHDA and CDR2 SQIVND (reference sequence). This CDR3 region has 11 residues. The CDR3 region has the DNA TGTGCCAGTAGTAACGGACCCCAGCAGTACTTC. Residues: CASSNGPQQYF.

This chain uses TRBV5-8 with TRBJ2-2; 10 bases match TRBD2. Trimming at V came to 4 bases and at J to 4 bases, leaving 7 bases not matched to a gene. This CDR3 is 16 amino acids long. Germline assignment: CDR1 SGHTS and CDR2 YDEGEE. As DNA, the CDR3 is TGTGCCAGCAGCCTTACTAGCGGGATTGTCACCGGGGAGCTGTTTTTT. It encodes CASSLTSGIVTGELFF.

This sequence joins TRBV14 and TRBJ2-1, with D tentatively TRBD1 (6 bases). Germline loops: CDR1 SGHDN, CDR2 FVKESK. V was clipped by 4 bases and J by 4 bases, with 14 bases between them. This CDR3 comprises 15 residues. CDR3 DNA: TGTGCCAGCAGCCCACAGGGTCTCTCTTACAATGAGCAGTTCTTC. Translation gives CASSPQGLSYNEQFF.

Of note for this clone: One end of the junction varies from germline; a read error may be responsible. This chain connects TRBV15 to TRBJ1-4; the D is unclear. This CDR3 is built from 16 residues. Germline V gene data show CDR1 as LNHNV and CDR2 as YYDKDF (reference sequence). DNA for the CDR3: TGTGCCACCAGCAGAGATCGTGAGACAACAAATGAAAAACTGTTTTTT. Translated, it gives CATSRDRETTNEKLFF.

The gene calls are TRBV10-1 and TRBJ2-3; D not resolved. Germline lookup yields CDR1 WNHNN and CDR2 SYGVQD (reference sequence). This CDR3 is built from 15 residues. V was clipped by 8 bases and J by 2 bases, with 17 bases between them. This CDR3 is CASSQSSLLTDTQYF. DNA for the CDR3: TGCGCCAGCTCACAGTCCAGCCTTCTCACAGATACGCAGTATTTT.

V and J are TRBV6-5 and TRBJ2-2, with a possible D match to TRBD2 (6 bases). Germline V gene sequence: CDR1 MNHEY, CDR2 SVGAGI. The CDR3 contains 14 residues. V was cut by 5 bases and J by 7 bases, with 14 bases left in between. The CDR3 here is CASSILGGGGELFF. The CDR3 DNA reads as TGTGCCAGCAGTATACTCGGGGGTGGCGGGGAGCTGTTTTTT.

Here the CDR3 reads CASGQATNYGYTF. As DNA, the CDR3 is TGTGCCAGCGGACAGGCGACCAACTATGGCTACACCTTC. This chain joins TRBV6-1 and TRBJ1-2, with 7 bases aligning to TRBD1. The CDR3 has 13 amino acids. J lost 2 bases, V lost 8 bases, and 5 bases had no gene match. Per germline, CDR1 MNHNS and CDR2 SASEGT.

This rearrangement joins TRBV7-8 to TRBJ2-1, with 9 bases lining up with TRBD2. With V trimmed by 3 bases and J by 3 bases, 3 bases remained unmatched. The CDR3 sequence is 15 residues long. CDR1 SGHVS and CDR2 FQNEAQ come from the germline V gene. Here the CDR3 DNA reads TGTGCCAGCAGCTTTAGCGGGAGAGTCTACAATGAGCAGTTCTTC. Translation gives CASSFSGRVYNEQFF.

This chain links TRBV19 with TRBJ2-3, with a possible D match to TRBD1 (5 bases). Trimming took off 3 bases at V and 3 bases at J, with 13 bases between the two ends. This CDR3 is built from 15 residues. Germline-derived CDR1 and CDR2 are LNHDA and SQIVND (reference sequence). CDR3 coding DNA: TGTGCCAGTAGTATCTGGGGCCTGACTACAGATACGCAGTATTTT. This translates into CASSIWGLTTDTQYF.

The chain carries TRBV4-1 and TRBJ2-7; D possibly corresponds to TRBD2 (5 bases). CDR1 and CDR2 (germline): MGHRA, YSYEKL. V was clipped by 3 bases and J by 5 bases, with 20 bases between them. CDR3 size: 16 residues. In DNA, the CDR3 is TGCGCCAGCAGCCAGACCGGACTTTCGAGGGATCACGAGCAGTACTTC. Its protein is CASSQTGLSRDHEQYF.

This chain uses TRBV11-2 with TRBJ1-6, with 10 nucleotides matching TRBD1. The CDR3 runs to 15 residues. The V gene end was trimmed by 3 bases and the J gene end by 13 bases; junction bases not matched to a gene: 9. The germline V gene has CDR1 SGHAT and CDR2 FQNNGV. For the CDR3, the DNA is TGTGCCAGCAGCTTGGGGGGACAGGGGTTAAGGCCCCTCCACTTT. Translated: CASSLGGQGLRPLHF.

The chain carries TRBV19 and TRBJ2-3, with 11 nucleotides matching TRBD2. The CDR3 is 16 amino acids. V was clipped by 5 bases and J by 5 bases; unmatched bases: 9. CDR1 is LNHDA, CDR2 SQIVND, per germline (reference sequence). DNA for the CDR3: TGTGCCAGTAGTCCCCTAGCGGGAGGCAGAGGAGATACGCAGTATTTT. It specifies CASSPLAGGRGDTQYF.

The CDR3 loop is CAISEGQELSYEQYF. The CDR3, as DNA: TGTGCCATCAGTGAGGGCCAAGAGCTCTCCTACGAGCAGTACTTC. The rearrangement joins TRBV10-3 to TRBJ2-7; D is ambiguous. The CDR3 consists of 15 residues. Germline assignment: CDR1 ENHRY and CDR2 SYGVKD. With 2 bases removed from V and 0 bases from J, the gap between germline ends came to 11 bases.

The chain recombines TRBV27 with TRBJ1-3; maybe TRBD1 (6 bases). The germline V and J ends were trimmed by 3 bases and 0 bases, with 12 bases remaining between them. Germline V gene lookup returns CDR1 MNHEY and CDR2 SMNVEV (reference sequence). The CDR3 consists of 16 residues. The CDR3 sequence: CASSFSGGVSGNTIYF. The CDR3 DNA follows: TGTGCCAGCAGTTTTAGCGGGGGCGTCTCTGGAAACACCATATATTTT.

The rearrangement uses TRBV29-1 and TRBJ2-5, with D uncertain. The CDR3 sequence is 12 residues long. Trimming left V 7 bases short and J 2 bases short, with 11 bases between. The germline V gene has CDR1 SQVTM and CDR2 ANQGSEA. In DNA form, the CDR3 reads TGCAGCGGGTCGGAACGACAAGAGACCCAGTACTTC. It is translated as CSGSERQETQYF.

This clone came up a few times. The chain recombines TRBV2 with TRBJ1-1; no clear D gene. Trimming removed 4 bases from V and 3 bases from J, with 6 bases in between. Germline assignment: CDR1 SNHLY and CDR2 FYNNEI. The CDR3 loop spans 12 amino acids. CDR3 coding DNA: TGTGCCAGCAGTGTAGCAGACACTGAAGCTTTCTTT. This sequence encodes CASSVADTEAFF.

This sequence joins TRBV5-4 and TRBJ1-3, with D perhaps matching TRBD1 (6 bases). CDR1 is SGHNT and CDR2 is YYREEE in the germline V gene (reference sequence). This CDR3 region has 13 residues. Trimming cost V 4 bases and J 16 bases, with 21 bases left between them. CDR3 coding DNA: TGTGCCAGCAGCCCGGAGACAGGAAATACTCGGTATTTT. It is translated as CASSPETGNTRYF.

The V and J genes are TRBV19 and TRBJ1-4, with D perhaps TRBD1 (5 bases). Germline lookup yields CDR1 LNHDA and CDR2 SQIVND (reference sequence). V lost 3 bases and J lost 7, with 12 bases in between. The CDR3 has 14 residues. CDR3: CASSMRDGAEKLFF. CDR3 in DNA: TGTGCCAGTAGTATGAGAGACGGGGCTGAAAAACTGTTTTTT.

This chain joins TRBV18 and TRBJ2-7; 8 nucleotides line up with TRBD2. The CDR3 loop spans 14 amino acids. Trimming removed 6 bases from V and 6 bases from J; junction bases left unmatched: 10. Germline CDR1 is KGHSH and CDR2 is LQKENI. CDR3 protein: CASSSSLAASEQYF. Written as DNA, the CDR3 is TGTGCCAGCTCGTCCTCACTAGCGGCTTCCGAGCAGTACTTC.